The entry that follows covers one TCR beta chain sequence. Its antigen is still unknown. The CDR3 sequence is 14 residues long. The germline V gene encodes CDR1 MNHNS and CDR2 SASEGT. After removal of 1 base from V and 9 bases from J, the junction contained 4 bases not matched to a gene. The assay was immunoSEQ multiplex PCR, and TCRdb's table has in-frame clones only and misses some. The data contain about 53,000 clones, 84% of them singletons. The sample is drawn from a study of OX40 agonist ivuxolimab in advanced cancers. Overall study context: Patients achieving partial responses numbered three: one hepatocellular carcinoma case and two cutaneous melanoma cases.

Overall study findings and caveats: Among the lowest peripheral clonal expansion occurred in 0.1-3.0 mg/kg partial responders.

V gene TRBV6-1 combines with J gene TRBJ2-1; 9 bases match TRBD1. The sample in question was CD4+ or CD8+ T cells sorted from blood, obtained in a trial of the OX40 agonist ivuxolimab. The receptor comes from an adult with an advanced solid tumor such as melanoma, head and neck, liver or kidney cancer. The CDR3 is CASSEGTGVGEQFF. CDR3 in DNA: TGTGCCAGCAGTGAAGGGACAGGGGTAGGTGAGCAGTTCTTC.